The clone carrying this TCR beta chain was seen ten or more times. TCRdb itself ran the PCR reads through MiXCR, one entry per CDR3 protein. The sample consists of about 320,000 distinct CDR3 sequences, about a fifth of them appearing once. The sample comes from a study of molecular identifiers for immune sequencing clone quantification. V lost 5 bases and J lost 1, with 11 bases in between. Looked up from germline, CDR1 is MNHEY and CDR2 is SMNVEV (reference sequence). This CDR3 has 14 residues. The chain is built from TRBV27 and TRBJ2-5; no reliable D call. The source material was naive CD8+ T cells from blood, with Jurkat cell RNA spiked in. The subset was: FACS-sorted CD8+CD4-CCR7+CD45RA+ naive T cells. The TCR comes from a human donor in good health. Some libraries in this study had Jurkat cell RNA spiked in. The CDR3 protein is CASSPLTFQETQYF. The CDR3 DNA is TGTGCCAGCAGTCCCTTAACCTTCCAAGAGACCCAGTACTTC.